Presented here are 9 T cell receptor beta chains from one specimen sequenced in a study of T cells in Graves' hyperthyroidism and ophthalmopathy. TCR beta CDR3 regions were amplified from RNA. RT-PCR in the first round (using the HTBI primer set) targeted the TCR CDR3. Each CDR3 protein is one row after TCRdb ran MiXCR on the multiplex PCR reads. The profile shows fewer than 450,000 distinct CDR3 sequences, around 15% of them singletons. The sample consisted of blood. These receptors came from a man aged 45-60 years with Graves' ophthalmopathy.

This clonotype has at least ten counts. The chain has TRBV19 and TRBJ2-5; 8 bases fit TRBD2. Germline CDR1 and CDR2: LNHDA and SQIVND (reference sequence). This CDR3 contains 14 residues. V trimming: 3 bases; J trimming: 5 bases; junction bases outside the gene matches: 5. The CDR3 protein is CASSISGSTETQYF. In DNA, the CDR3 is TGTGCCAGTAGTATCAGCGGGAGCACGGAGACCCAGTACTTC.

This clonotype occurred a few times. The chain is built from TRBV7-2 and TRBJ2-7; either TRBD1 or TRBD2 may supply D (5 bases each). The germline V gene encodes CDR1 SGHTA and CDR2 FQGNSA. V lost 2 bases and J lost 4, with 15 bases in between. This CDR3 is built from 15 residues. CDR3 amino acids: CASSLRGGDYYEQYF. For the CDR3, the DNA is TGTGCCAGCAGCTTACGTGGGGGAGATTATTACGAGCAGTACTTC.

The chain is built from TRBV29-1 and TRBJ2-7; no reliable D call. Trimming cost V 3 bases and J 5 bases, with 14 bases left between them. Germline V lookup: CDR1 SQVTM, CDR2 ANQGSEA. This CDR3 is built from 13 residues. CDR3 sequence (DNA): TGCAGCGTTGATGAGGTAGTAGGCCACGAGCAGTACTTC. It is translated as CSVDEVVGHEQYF.

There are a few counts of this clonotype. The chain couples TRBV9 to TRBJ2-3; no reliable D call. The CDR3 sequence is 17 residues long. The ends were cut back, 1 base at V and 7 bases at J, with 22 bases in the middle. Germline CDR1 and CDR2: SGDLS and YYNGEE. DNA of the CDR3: TGTGCCAGCAGCGTACGTCCTTCGCAGTCCCTTTTAAATACGCAGTATTTT. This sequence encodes CASSVRPSQSLLNTQYF.

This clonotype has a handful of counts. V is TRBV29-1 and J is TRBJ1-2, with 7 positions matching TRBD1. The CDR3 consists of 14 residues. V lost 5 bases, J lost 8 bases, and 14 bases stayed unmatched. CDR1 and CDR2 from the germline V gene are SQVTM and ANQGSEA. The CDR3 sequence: CSVRDRGSTDGYTF. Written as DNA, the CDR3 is TGCAGCGTTAGGGACAGAGGGTCTACTGACGGCTACACCTTC.

The CDR3: CASSLGTMYNEQFF. The DNA for the CDR3 is TGCGCCAGCAGCTTAGGGACTATGTACAATGAGCAGTTCTTC. This chain connects TRBV5-1 to TRBJ2-1; 7 nucleotides line up with TRBD2. CDR1 is SGHRS and CDR2 is YFSETQ in the germline V gene. The V segment lost 2 bases and the J segment 4 bases; nucleotides outside the gene matches: 3. This CDR3 is 14 amino acids long. The full variable domain, in which reference TRBV5-1 and TRBJ2-1 provide the parts outside the CDR3, is KAGVTQTPRYLIKTRGQQVTLSCSPISGHRSVSWYQQTPGQGLQFLFEYFSETQRNKGNFPGRFSGRQFSNSRSEMNVSTLELGDSALYLCASSLGTMYNEQFFGPGTRLTVL.

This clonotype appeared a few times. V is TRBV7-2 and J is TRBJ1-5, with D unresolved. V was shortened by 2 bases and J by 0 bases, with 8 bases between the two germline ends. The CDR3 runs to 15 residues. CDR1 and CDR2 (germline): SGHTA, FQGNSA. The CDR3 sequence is CASSLQDYSNQPQHF. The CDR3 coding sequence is TGTGCCAGCAGCTTACAGGATTATAGCAATCAGCCCCAGCATTTT. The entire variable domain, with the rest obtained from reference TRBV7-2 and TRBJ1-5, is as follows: GAGVSQSPSNKVTEKGKDVELRCDPISGHTALYWYRQSLGQGLEFLIYFQGNSAPDKSGLPSDRFSAERTGGSVSTLTIQRTQQEDSAVYLCASSLQDYSNQPQHFGDGTRLSIL.

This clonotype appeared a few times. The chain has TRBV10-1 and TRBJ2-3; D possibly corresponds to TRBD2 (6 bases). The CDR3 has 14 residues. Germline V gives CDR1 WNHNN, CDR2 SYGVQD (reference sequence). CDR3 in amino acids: CATRGGLHTDTQYF. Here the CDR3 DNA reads TGCGCTACCAGAGGAGGGCTTCACACAGATACGCAGTATTTT.

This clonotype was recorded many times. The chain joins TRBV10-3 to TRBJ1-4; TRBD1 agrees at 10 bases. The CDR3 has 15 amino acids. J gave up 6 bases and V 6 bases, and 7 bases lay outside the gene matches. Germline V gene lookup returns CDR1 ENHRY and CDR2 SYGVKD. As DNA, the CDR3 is TGTGCCATCAGACCCTCAGGACAGGGGGATGAAAAACTGTTTTTT. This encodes CAIRPSGQGDEKLFF.